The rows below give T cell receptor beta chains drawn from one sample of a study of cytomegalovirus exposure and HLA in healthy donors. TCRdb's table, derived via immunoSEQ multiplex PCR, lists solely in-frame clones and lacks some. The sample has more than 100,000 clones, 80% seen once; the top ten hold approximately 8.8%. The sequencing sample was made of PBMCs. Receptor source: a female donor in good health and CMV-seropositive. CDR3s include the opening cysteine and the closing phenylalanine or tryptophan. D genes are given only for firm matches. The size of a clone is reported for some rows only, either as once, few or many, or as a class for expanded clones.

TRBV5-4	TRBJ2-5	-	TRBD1	TGTGCCAGCAGCATGGACAGGGCGGTGGAGACCCAGTACTTC	CASSMDRAVETQYF
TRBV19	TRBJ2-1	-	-	TGTGCCAGTAGTCCTAGCGCTGTCAATGAGCAGTTCTTC	CASSPSAVNEQFF
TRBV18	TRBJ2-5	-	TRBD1	TGTGCCAGCTCACCGTACAGGACAGGGGAAGAGACCCAGTACTTC	CASSPYRTGEETQYF
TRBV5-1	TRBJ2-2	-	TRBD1	TGCGCCAGCAGCTTGGAACAGGGGGCACCTAGCACCGGGGAGCTGTTTTTT	CASSLEQGAPSTGELFF
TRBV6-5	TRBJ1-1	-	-	TGTGCCAGCAGTTACGACCCGAAGGGGACTGAAGCTTTCTTT	CASSYDPKGTEAFF
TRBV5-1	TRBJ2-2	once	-	TGCGCCAGCAGTCCCCAGGGGATAGGCACCGGGGAGCTGTTTTTT	CASSPQGIGTGELFF
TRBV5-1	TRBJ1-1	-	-	TGCGCCAGCAGCTCCTCACCAGGGGTAACTGAAGCTTTCTTT	CASSSSPGVTEAFF
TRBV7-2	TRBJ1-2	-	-	TGTGCCAGCAGACCAATTGCAACAGGGACCCATGGCTACACCTTC	CASRPIATGTHGYTF
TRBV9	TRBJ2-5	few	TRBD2	TGTGCCAGCAGCGCTAGCGGGGGGAGGGAGACCCAGTACTTC	CASSASGGRETQYF
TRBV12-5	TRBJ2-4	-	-	TGTGCTAGTGGTTTGCCACAGGGAACCCTAGCCAAAAACATTCAGTACTTC	CASGLPQGTLAKNIQYF
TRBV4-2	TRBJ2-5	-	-	TGTGCCAGCAGCCTGGTGGCGGGTAAAGAGACCCAGTACTTC	CASSLVAGKETQYF
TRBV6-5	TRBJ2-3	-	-	TGTGCCAGCAAGCCGGGACACGGCACAGATACGCAGTATTTT	CASKPGHGTDTQYF
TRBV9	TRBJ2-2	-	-	TGTGCCAGCAGCGCAGGGACGAACACCGGGGAGCTGTTTTTT	CASSAGTNTGELFF
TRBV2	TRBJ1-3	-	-	TGTGCCAGCAGTGACAGGTTCTCTGGAAACACCATATATTTT	CASSDRFSGNTIYF
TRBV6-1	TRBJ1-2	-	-	TGTGCCAGCATAGAGGATTCCTATGGCTACACCTTC	CASIEDSYGYTF
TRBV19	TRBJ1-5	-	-	TGTGCCAGTAGTATAATCGGGGTTGGGCAGATCAATCAGCCCCAGCATTTT	CASSIIGVGQINQPQHF
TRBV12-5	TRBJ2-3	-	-	TGTGCTAGTGGTGCCTCAGGGGAAGATACGCAGTATTTT	CASGASGEDTQYF
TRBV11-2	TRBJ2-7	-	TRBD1	TGTGCCAGCAGCTTCAGTTACAGGGGCACCTACGAGCAGTACTTC	CASSFSYRGTYEQYF
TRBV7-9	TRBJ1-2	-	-	TGTGCCAGCAGCTTACTCGGGAACAATGGCTACACCTTC	CASSLLGNNGYTF
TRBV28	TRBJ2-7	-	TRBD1	TGTGCCAGCATATCCTCTCCGGGACAGGGGATCCATTACTTC	CASISSPGQGIHYF
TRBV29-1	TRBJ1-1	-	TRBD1	TGCAGCGTTGAGTGGACAGGGAACACTGAAGCTTTCTTT	CSVEWTGNTEAFF
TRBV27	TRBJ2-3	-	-	TGTGCCAGCGGGCCGGGACTCAAAAAACTAAGCACAGATACGCAGTATTTT	CASGPGLKKLSTDTQYF
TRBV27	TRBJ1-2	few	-	TGTGCCAGCAGTTGGGCAGCTAACTATGGCTACACCTTC	CASSWAANYGYTF
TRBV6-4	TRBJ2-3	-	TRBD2	TGTGCCAGCAGTGTTAGCGGGGGGAGCACAGATACGCAGTATTTT	CASSVSGGSTDTQYF
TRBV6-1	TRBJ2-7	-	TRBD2	TGTGCCAGCAGCGGGGGGGCCAACCCCTACGAGCAGTACTTC	CASSGGANPYEQYF
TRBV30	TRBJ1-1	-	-	TGTGCCTGGGAATTGAGGACTGAAGCTTTCTTT	CAWELRTEAFF
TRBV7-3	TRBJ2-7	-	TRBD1	TGTGCCAGCAGCTCCTGGGGACAGGCCTACGAGCAGTACTTC	CASSSWGQAYEQYF
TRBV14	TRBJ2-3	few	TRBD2	TGTGCCAGCAGCCGACAACTAGCGAGCACAGATACGCAGTATTTT	CASSRQLASTDTQYF
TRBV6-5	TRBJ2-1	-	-	TGTGCCAGCAGAAAAGGCCTAGCTCCTAATGAGCAGTTCTTC	CASRKGLAPNEQFF
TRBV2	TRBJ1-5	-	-	TGTGCCAGCAGTGAGAAGGAGAATCAGCCCCAGCATTTT	CASSEKENQPQHF
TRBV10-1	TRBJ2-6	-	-	TGCGCCAGCAGTCCTACGGGTGCTGGGGCCAACGTCCTGACTTTC	CASSPTGAGANVLTF
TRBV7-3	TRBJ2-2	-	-	TGTGCCAGCAGCTTAGGACAGTCTTCAACGAACACCGGGGAGCTGTTTTTT	CASSLGQSSTNTGELFF
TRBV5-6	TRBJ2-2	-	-	TGTGCCAGCAGACCAGGGGGGTCCTACACCGGGGAGCTGTTTTTT	CASRPGGSYTGELFF
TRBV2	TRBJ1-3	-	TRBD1	TGTGCCAGCGGAGGACAGGATGTCGCTGGAAACACCATATATTTT	CASGGQDVAGNTIYF
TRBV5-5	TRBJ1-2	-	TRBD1	TGTGCCAGCAGCTGGGGACAGGGTAACTATGGCTACACCTTC	CASSWGQGNYGYTF
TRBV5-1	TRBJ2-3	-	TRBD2	TGCGCCAGCAGCAGGCCTAGCGGGGACACAGATACGCAGTATTTT	CASSRPSGDTDTQYF
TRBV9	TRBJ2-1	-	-	TGTGCCAGCAGCCCCCGAACGGTCTACAATGAGCAGTTCTTC	CASSPRTVYNEQFF
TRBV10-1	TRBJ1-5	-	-	TGCGCCAGCAGCGAAGGGGATCAGCCCCAGCATTTT	CASSEGDQPQHF
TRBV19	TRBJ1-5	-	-	TGTGCCACTTCATTCTCGGGGGGCCCTAGCAATCAGCCCCAGCATTTT	CATSFSGGPSNQPQHF
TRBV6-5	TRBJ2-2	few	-	TGTGCCAGCAGTAACAGGGCCGGGGAGCTGTTTTTT	CASSNRAGELFF
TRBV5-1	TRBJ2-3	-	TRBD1	TGCGCCAGCAAAGCCGGGCAGGGGGCCACAGATACGCAGTATTTT	CASKAGQGATDTQYF
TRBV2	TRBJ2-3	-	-	TGTGCCAGCTCGCAGAACACAGATACGCAGTATTTT	CASSQNTDTQYF
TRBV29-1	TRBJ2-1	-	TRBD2	TGCAGCGTTGAATTCCTAGCGGGGGGGCCGAATGAGCAGTTCTTC	CSVEFLAGGPNEQFF
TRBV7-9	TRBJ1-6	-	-	TGTGCCAGCAGCCCTTTTCTAGCGGTGGGAACTTCACCCCTCCACTTT	CASSPFLAVGTSPLHF
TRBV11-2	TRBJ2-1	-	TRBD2	TGTGCCAGCAGCTCCCGGGAGCGGGGGGGCAATGAGCAGTTCTTC	CASSSRERGGNEQFF
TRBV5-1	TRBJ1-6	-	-	TGCGCCAGCAGCTTGAACGGGGAATCACCCCTCCACTTT	CASSLNGESPLHF
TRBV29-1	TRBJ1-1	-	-	TGCAGCGCTGACGGTCCGAACACTGAAGCTTTCTTT	CSADGPNTEAFF
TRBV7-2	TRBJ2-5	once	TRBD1	TGTGCCAGCAGCTATAGGACAGGGACCCAAGAGACCCAGTACTTC	CASSYRTGTQETQYF
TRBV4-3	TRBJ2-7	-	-	TGCGCCAGCAGCCCCACTGAGGGCGCCGAGCAGTACTTC	CASSPTEGAEQYF
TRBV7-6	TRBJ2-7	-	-	TGTGCCAGCAGCTTTCCCCGGGGCAGGGGAAGGTCCTACGAGCAGTACTTC	CASSFPRGRGRSYEQYF
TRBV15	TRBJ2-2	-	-	TGTGCCACCAGCCCCCGAAGAGGCGCCGGGGAGCTGTTTTTT	CATSPRRGAGELFF
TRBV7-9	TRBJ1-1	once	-	TGTGCCAGCAGCCCCTACAGTATTTCCACTGAAGCTTTCTTT	CASSPYSISTEAFF
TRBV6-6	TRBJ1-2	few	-	TGTGCCAGCAGCCTCCAAACCCTCCGGACAGCCTATGGCTACACCTTC	CASSLQTLRTAYGYTF
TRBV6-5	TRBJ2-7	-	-	TGTGCCAGCAGTTACTCGGGCGGGGCCGCCTACGAGCAGTACTTC	CASSYSGGAAYEQYF
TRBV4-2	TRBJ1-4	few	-	TGTGCCAGCAGCCAAGGGACAGCAACTAATGAAAAACTGTTTTTT	CASSQGTATNEKLFF
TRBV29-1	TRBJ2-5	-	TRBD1	TGCAGCGGCTACTCAGGGGGCGGAGAGACCCAGTACTTC	CSGYSGGGETQYF